This T cell receptor (beta chain) was found in a study of control samples from healthy donors and cancer patients. Deletions cut 3 bases from V and 8 bases from J, with 19 bases between. This CDR3 spans 16 amino acids. Per the germline V gene, CDR1 is MNHNS and CDR2 is SASEGT. Clones were sequenced by immunoSEQ multiplex PCR, and TCRdb holds only the in-frame ones, with some missing. This repertoire shows about 150,000 clones, about 94% found once; its top ten account for 5% to 6.5%. Material for sequencing was blood. This sequence originates from a man aged 35-49 years in good health. The rearrangement uses TRBV6-1 and TRBJ1-4; D is undetermined. The DNA of the CDR3 is TGTGCCAGCAGTGAGATTCCAGACTTGGGGTACGAAAAACTGTTTTTT. As protein: CASSEIPDLGYEKLFF.